The rows below give T cell receptor beta chains drawn from one sample of a study of T cell changes during pregnancy in multiple sclerosis. Clones were sequenced by immunoSEQ multiplex PCR, and TCRdb holds only the in-frame ones, with some missing. The sample lists 70,000 to 80,000 clones; roughly 94% were seen once. Sequencing used peripheral blood, obtained in the third trimester of pregnancy. These receptors came from a female donor with multiple sclerosis, enrolled in a pregnancy study. The CDR3 runs from the conserved cysteine through the conserved F or W. D genes are given only for firm matches.

d_gene,len,v_gene,j_gene,CDR3aa
TRBD1,14,TRBV5-6,TRBJ2-5,CASSWDRYQETQYF
NA,15,TRBV7-3,TRBJ2-1,CASSLGWSGFNEQFF
NA,15,TRBV7-2,TRBJ1-6,CASSLDSGKNSPLHF
TRBD2,16,TRBV7-3,TRBJ2-3,CASSLMSSGGAGTQYF
NA,15,TRBV25-1,TRBJ2-2,CASIKSGSNTGELFF
TRBD1,13,TRBV27,TRBJ2-7,CASSPGTVTEQYF
TRBD1,17,TRBV7-6,TRBJ1-2,CASSLAGTGGRGGGYTF
TRBD1,14,TRBV5-6,TRBJ1-2,CASSLGTGQYGYTF
NA,16,TRBV9,TRBJ2-3,CASSVRGYYPTDTQYF
NA,17,TRBV18,TRBJ2-2,CASSPALLRGNTGELFF
NA,14,TRBV9,TRBJ1-3,CASSVGRVPNTIYF
NA,15,TRBV6-5,TRBJ1-1,CASSQGDTHYTEAFF
TRBD1,15,TRBV6-5,TRBJ1-5,CASSRRTGADQPQHF
TRBD1,17,TRBV4-2,TRBJ1-1,CASSQLARGAMNTEAFF
TRBD2,16,TRBV29-1,TRBJ2-2,CSVLGLAGPNTGELFF
NA,17,TRBV19,TRBJ1-6,CASSALQARARNSPLHF
NA,15,TRBV27,TRBJ1-5,CASSFGTGGNQPQHF
TRBD2,19,TRBV5-6,TRBJ2-4,CASSQPGLAGGRAKNIQYF
TRBD1,15,TRBV4-3,TRBJ1-3,CASSPGQTLGNTIYF
NA,13,TRBV7-9,TRBJ2-7,CASSLRHTYEQYF
TRBD2,18,TRBV5-1,TRBJ2-3,CASSLGLAGGRWTDTQYF
NA,13,TRBV10-3,TRBJ1-1,CAISETGPTEAFF
TRBD2,13,TRBV6-1,TRBJ2-7,CASGGRETYEQYF
NA,13,TRBV5-1,TRBJ2-5,CASSFSDQETQYF
NA,15,TRBV11-3,TRBJ2-6,CASSPRGAGANVLTF
TRBD2,15,TRBV14,TRBJ2-7,CASSPSSGLSYEQYF
NA,17,TRBV18,TRBJ1-4,CASSPRGTVPTNEKLFF
TRBD1,16,TRBV5-4,TRBJ1-2,CASSLLETGLRAGYTF
NA,18,TRBV25-1,TRBJ1-3,CASSEWEEANTRGNTIYF
TRBD2,15,TRBV29-1,TRBJ2-2,CSVKAGGSNTGELFF
TRBD2,17,TRBV6-4,TRBJ2-2,CASSASSGGANSGELFF
NA,13,TRBV10-3,TRBJ1-1,CAITTGMNTEAFF
TRBD2,16,TRBV7-2,TRBJ2-3,CASSFLAGGRYDTQYF
TRBD1,15,TRBV7-9,TRBJ1-6,CASSLDGQGDSPLHF
TRBD1,14,TRBV6-1,TRBJ1-1,CASIWTGGDTEAFF
NA,14,TRBV30,TRBJ2-7,CAWSVMRMNYEQYF
TRBD1,14,TRBV7-2,TRBJ1-1,CASSSGQNLMEAFF
NA,13,TRBV7-6,TRBJ1-1,CASSFRPGTEAFF
TRBD1,15,TRBV5-1,TRBJ2-7,CASSLGEGQGYEQYF
TRBD1,16,TRBV7-3,TRBJ2-1,CASSATRDRGDNEQFF
NA,17,TRBV6-4,TRBJ2-7,CASRLKRRGDMSYEQYF
TRBD1,13,TRBV5-4,TRBJ1-2,CASRTGQTYGYTF